Below are 20 T cell receptor beta chains sequenced from a single sample in a study of regulatory T cells in long-lasting Graves disease. As for time point: newly diagnosed GD, antithyroid drugs for less than 3 months. Isolated PBMC RNA provided the starting material for the TCR library. Combining iRepertoire HTBI primers with Arm-PCR of CDR3 regions, the authors built TCR beta libraries. TCRdb reanalysed the multiplex PCR reads using MiXCR and keeps one entry per CDR3 protein. Of roughly 610,000 distinct CDR3 sequences in the sample, about 16% were seen once. These same records also appear under a second study, on T cells in Graves' hyperthyroidism and ophthalmopathy.

The specimen comprised peripheral blood mononuclear cells (PBMCs), sampled at new diagnosis, from a patient treated with antithyroid drugs. The source of these receptors is a man aged 18 to 29 with Graves disease.

The sample holds many counts of this clonotype. The V gene is TRBV7-9, the J gene TRBJ1-2; D is unclear. This CDR3 spans 15 amino acids. The V and J ends lost 2 bases and 7 bases respectively, with 17 bases between them. The germline V gene encodes CDR1 SEHNR and CDR2 FQNEAQ (reference sequence). Here the CDR3 DNA reads TGTGCCAGCAGCTTATCGGCGGCAGGCGGCCTTGGCTACACCTTC. This encodes CASSLSAAGGLGYTF.

The rearrangement joins TRBV5-1 to TRBJ1-2; TRBD1 matches 12 bases. The CDR3 covers 15 residues. Germline CDR1 is SGHRS and CDR2 is YFSETQ. Germline trimming cut 4 bases from V and 7 bases from J; bases unmatched to any gene: 8. Written as DNA, the CDR3 is TGCGCCAGCAGCGCGACGGGACAGGGGGCGACTGGCTACACCTTC. It codes for CASSATGQGATGYTF.

In the case of this clonotype: With a much larger clone just one base away, this may be a read error. This rearrangement joins TRBV24-1 to TRBJ2-5; unclear D gene. Germline V gene data show CDR1 as KGHDR and CDR2 as SFDVKD. The ends were cut back, 3 bases at V and 5 bases at J, with 12 bases in the middle. This CDR3 spans 14 amino acids. CDR3 loop: CATSDRTEQETQYF. In DNA, the CDR3 is TGTGCCACCAGTGATAGGACCGAGCAGGAGACCCAGTACTTC.

This clonotype was detected ten times or more. The chain carries TRBV7-9 and TRBJ1-2, with D maybe TRBD1 (6 bases). The V end was cut by 4 bases, the J end by 2 bases, with 14 bases between. The V gene's germline CDR1 is SEHNR and CDR2 FQNEAQ (reference sequence). CDR3 size: 15 residues. The CDR3, as DNA: TGTGCCAGCAGCTCCCTTGGACAGCCGAACTATGGCTACACCTTC. Translating it yields CASSSLGQPNYGYTF.

This clonotype has at least ten counts. This rearrangement joins TRBV7-9 to TRBJ2-1, with TRBD2 matching 16 bases. This CDR3 has 21 residues. Unmatched junction bases numbered 10, after V lost 2 bases and J lost 0 bases. From germline, CDR1 is SEHNR and CDR2 FQNEAQ (reference sequence). The CDR3 protein is CASSLPPGLAGGLFSYNEQFF. CDR3 nucleotides: TGTGCCAGCAGCTTACCTCCGGGACTAGCGGGAGGGCTCTTCTCCTACAATGAGCAGTTCTTC.

The sample holds a few counts of this clonotype. The genes are TRBV13 and TRBJ2-1; no firm D call. CDR3 length equals 15 residues. The V gene lost 1 base and the J gene lost 7 bases, with 14 bases spanning the gap. CDR1 is PRHDT and CDR2 is FYEKMQ in the germline V gene (reference sequence). The CDR3 DNA sequence: TGTGCCAGCAGCTTAGATTTCCAGCGTGTGAATGAGCAGTTCTTC. This sequence encodes CASSLDFQRVNEQFF.

The chain uses TRBV30 and TRBJ2-2, with D maybe TRBD1 (6 bases). Germline V gene sequence: CDR1 GTSNPN, CDR2 SVGIG (reference sequence). V lost 2 bases, J lost 3 bases, and 10 bases lay in between. CDR3 length: 14 amino acids. CDR3 DNA: TGTGCCTGGAGTAAGGACAGCTACACCGGGGAGCTGTTTTTT. Translating gives CAWSKDSYTGELFF.

This clonotype has a handful of counts. The V gene is TRBV3-1, the J gene TRBJ2-3; D gene ambiguous. CDR3 length equals 13 residues. Germline V lookup: CDR1 LGHDT, CDR2 YNNKEL (reference sequence). Trimming pared 3 bases from V and 2 bases from J, leaving 6 bases between. The CDR3 sequence: CASSHPPTDTQYF. CDR3 sequence (DNA): TGTGCCAGCAGCCACCCCCCCACAGATACGCAGTATTTT.

This clonotype came up once. The chain combines TRBV9 with TRBJ1-1; D is ambiguous. The CDR3 sequence is 13 residues long. Deletions cut 7 bases from V and 3 bases from J, with 13 bases between. Germline-derived CDR1 and CDR2 are SGDLS and YYNGEE. CDR3 in DNA: TGTGCCAGCTCTTCGGGGAGGTACACTGAAGCTTTCTTT. It codes for CASSSGRYTEAFF.

This clonotype was seen only a few times. The V call is TRBV20-1, the J call TRBJ2-7; TRBD2 might be the D (5 bases). This CDR3 has 12 residues. The germline V gene has CDR1 DFQATT and CDR2 SNEGSKA (reference sequence). Trimming took off 5 bases at V and 2 bases at J, with 10 bases between the two ends. In DNA form, the CDR3 reads TGCAGTGCTCGGGGAGTGACCTACGAGCAGTACTTC. Encoded protein: CSARGVTYEQYF.

This clonotype was seen repeatedly, ten times or more. This rearrangement joins TRBV24-1 to TRBJ2-5, with D perhaps matching TRBD2 (7 bases). CDR3 length equals 15 residues. V was shortened by 5 bases and J by 4 bases, with 16 bases between the two germline ends. Germline CDR1 KGHDR, CDR2 SFDVKD. The CDR3: CATSAAGGGVETQYF. CDR3 DNA sequence: TGTGCCACCAGTGCCGCCGGCGGGGGCGTAGAGACCCAGTACTTC.

A word on this clonotype: A single base separates this from a much larger clone, so it may be a read error. This chain connects TRBV7-2 to TRBJ2-1, with 7 bases lining up with TRBD2. The J segment lost 3 bases and the V segment lost 5 bases, leaving 10 bases of the junction unmatched. Germline V gene data show CDR1 as SGHTA and CDR2 as FQGNSA. The CDR3 extends over 16 amino acids. The CDR3 region has the DNA TGTGCCAGCAGCAGAACAGCGGGGACCATCTACAATGAGCAGTTCTTC. Translated: CASSRTAGTIYNEQFF.

This chain connects TRBV5-1 to TRBJ2-3, with a possible D match to TRBD1 (5 bases). CDR1 SGHRS and CDR2 YFSETQ come from the germline V gene. Trimming took 4 bases from V and 6 from J, leaving 15 bases between them. This CDR3 spans 14 amino acids. The CDR3 loop is CASSLAQGSDTQYF. In DNA form, the CDR3 reads TGCGCCAGCAGCCTTGCTCAGGGTTCTGATACGCAGTATTTT.

This clonotype was seen repeatedly, ten times or more. The J gene is TRBJ2-5, the V gene TRBV27; the D call may be TRBD1 or TRBD2 (6 bases each). The CDR3 extends over 13 amino acids. V lost 3 bases and J 9 bases, leaving 14 bases between the germline ends. Per the germline V gene, CDR1 is MNHEY and CDR2 is SMNVEV (reference sequence). CDR3 coding DNA: TGTGCCAGCAGTTTTGCAGGGGAGGTGGCCCAGTACTTC. It yields the protein CASSFAGEVAQYF.

This clonotype was counted ten times or more. The rearrangement links TRBV28 to TRBJ2-1, with 14 bases matching TRBD2. The trim removed 5 bases at V and 6 bases at J, leaving 3 bases unmatched. Per the germline V gene, CDR1 is MDHEN and CDR2 is SYDVKM. The CDR3 contains 15 residues. Here the CDR3 DNA reads TGTGCCAGCAGTCCGACTAGCGGGAGGGCCAATGAGCAGTTCTTC. This encodes CASSPTSGRANEQFF.

This clonotype occurred many times. Here the CDR3 DNA reads TGTGCCAGCAGCCCCGCCCCGGTCCCGAACACTGAAGCTTTCTTT. Amino acid sequence: CASSPAPVPNTEAFF. This chain uses TRBV7-9 with TRBJ1-1; unclear D gene. There are 15 residues in the CDR3. In germline, CDR1 is SEHNR, CDR2 FQNEAQ (reference sequence). The V gene lost 5 bases and the J gene lost 1 base, with 14 bases spanning the gap.

This clonotype has only a few counts. DNA of the CDR3: TGTGCCAGCAGCGTAGGGGGGAGTGTCCTGGGTGAAAAACTGTTTTTT. Translated: CASSVGGSVLGEKLFF. V and J are TRBV9 and TRBJ1-4; a possible D gene is TRBD1 (5 bases). The V and J ends lost 0 bases and 7 bases respectively, with 16 bases between them. Germline lookup yields CDR1 SGDLS and CDR2 YYNGEE. The CDR3 covers 16 residues.

This chain uses TRBV28 with TRBJ1-5; D unresolved. The CDR3 has 13 residues. V was pared by 7 bases and J by 2 bases, with 9 bases between. The germline V gene encodes CDR1 MDHEN and CDR2 SYDVKM. The CDR3 DNA reads TGTGCCAGCATTAGCCAGGGCAATCAGCCCCAGCATTTT. Translating it yields CASISQGNQPQHF.

The chain uses TRBV7-2 and TRBJ1-4, with D possibly being TRBD1 (6 bases). Trimming cost V 1 base and J 10 bases, with 16 bases left between them. CDR3 length: 15 amino acids. The germline V gene has CDR1 SGHTA and CDR2 FQGNSA. As DNA, the CDR3 is TGTGCCAGCAGCTTAGGCGGGGGCGTATCTCGAAAACTGTTTTTT. This gives the protein CASSLGGGVSRKLFF. Filled out from reference TRBV7-2 and TRBJ1-4, the complete variable domain reads GAGVSQSPSNKVTEKGKDVELRCDPISGHTALYWYRQSLGQGLEFLIYFQGNSAPDKSGLPSDRFSAERTGGSVSTLTIQRTQQEDSAVYLCASSLGGGVSRKLFFGSGTQLSVL.

The gene calls are TRBV9 and TRBJ1-6; possibly TRBD1 for D (6 bases). Trimming pared 2 bases from V and 3 bases from J, leaving 9 bases between. The germline CDR1 and CDR2 sequences are SGDLS and YYNGEE. The CDR3 totals 15 residues. The CDR3 DNA reads TGTGCCAGCAGCGTGGGGACACGCTATAATTCACCCCTCCACTTT. This translates into CASSVGTRYNSPLHF.